Here is one T cell receptor beta chain with its context. Its antigen is not yet known. Base qualities are not recorded, but no much larger clone differs from it by a single base. This entry belongs to a study of CD8+ T cells in alopecia areata listed by TCRdb under 2018. Broadly, across the study: Treated patients were enrolled in an open-label pilot trial of oral tofacitinib at 5 to 10 mg twice daily for moderate-to-severe alopecia areata. Tofacitinib was administered for 6 to 18 months, and 6 months of follow-up off drug were then conducted to assess delayed response and recurrence. The SALT score, which quantifies the percentage of affected scalp surface area, was used to measure disease severity in treated patients. The study used high-throughput TCRbeta sequencing to examine T cell clonal expansion in alopecia areata, in both the C3H/HeJ mouse model and human patients. Human TCRbeta sequencing covered scalp tissue and sorted CD4+ and CD8+ peripheral blood T cells from patchy and totalis/universalis alopecia areata patients and healthy controls. Patients on tofacitinib were biopsied at baseline and after 4 and 24 weeks of treatment, and several of the patients also had a later scalp biopsy. Scalp clonality was compared across normal scalp (n=4), patchy alopecia areata scalp (n=8), and alopecia totalis/universalis scalp (n=8). RNA was obtained with the PAXgene miRNA kit for fixed scalp, the miRNeasy kit for PBMCs, and the RNeasy kit for mouse skin. immunoSEQ multiplex PCR using 35 Vbeta forward primers and 13 Jbeta reverse primers was used to amplify TCRbeta CDR3 regions. Paper-wide results and their limitations: The treated cohort was small, with a single nonresponder, so links between baseline CD8+ expansion and response need larger studies. Shared TCR sequences between patients were less evident than in mice, which may be partly attributable to HLA diversity in the patient population. Compared with normal scalp, lesional scalp had higher clonality and more expanded CD8+ clones, particularly in alopecia totalis/universalis, a pattern that suggests antigenic drive. During tofacitinib treatment, many expanded lesional clones remained in scalp and blood, and this persistence may partly explain relapse after treatment is stopped. Scalp clonality and the number of expanded CD8+ clones among the top 100 scalp clones were significantly decreased by tofacitinib. Scalp TCR repertoire analysis is complicated because resident alphabeta T cells in normal human skin are also sequenced, whereas mouse skin is dominated by gammadelta T cells.

The sample's time point label is to be understood as: roughly 27 days on oral tofacitinib. This sample's treatment or condition label indicates: oral pan-JAK inhibitor, 5-10 mg twice daily. Peripheral blood and lesional scalp punch biopsies were obtained from patients with alopecia areata. PBMCs were separated by density centrifugation and stained for CD3, CD4 and CD8, after which CD4+ and CD8+ T cells were sorted on a FACSAria. The CDR3 numbers 16 residues from cysteine through phenylalanine. Only CDR3 DNA remains: 48 bases, in frame from the first base. V has 7 bases trimmed and J has 2 bases trimmed; junction bases matching no gene number 8. The CDR1 and CDR2 encoded by the germline V gene are SNHLY and FYNNEI. Library prep was done by the immunoSEQ multiplex PCR assay. RNA was extracted from all samples and reverse transcribed into cDNA, which served as template for TCR sequencing. First-strand cDNA was synthesized using SuperScript III with a 2:1 mix of oligo-dT and random hexamers. A synthetic immune receptor repertoire was used to gauge amplification bias, and whatever bias remained was removed computationally. Regarding the original processing steps: Raw reads were preprocessed for error removal, and CDR3 was defined according to IMGT conventions as running from the conserved cysteine to phenylalanine. Clonality was computed as 1 minus the Shannon entropy, with the entropy normalized by log2 of the number of productive unique TCRs. Scalp TCRbeta sequences were cross-referenced with sorted blood CD4 and CD8 repertoires so that the CD4 or CD8 identity of scalp clones could be inferred. TCRdb obtained this table from immuneACCESS and retained in-frame rearrangements with V and J assigned. These tables miss some clones; where compared with another copy, unresolved V genes account for less than half of the shortfall, and the remainder is unexplained. D and trimming were read from the DNA, whereas the V and J calls and clone size are those reported in that table. The sample data list about 200,000 clones, and around 65% of these were observed just once. In total, the top ten clones hold 4% to 4.5% of the sample.

Recombination linked TRBV2 to TRBJ2-3; 11 bases in the junction line up with TRBD2. The material was CD4+ T cells sorted from blood, obtained at week 4, from a patient treated with tofacitinib. The sequence was obtained from a human donor with alopecia areata. CDR3 sequence: CASNQGLAVATDTQYF. The nucleotide sequence is given as TGTGCCAGCAACCAGGGACTAGCGGTCGCCACAGATACGCAGTATTTT.